This T cell receptor beta chain was identified in a study of shared clonotypes between healthy human individuals. Study-wide background: Each donor had three CD4 naive, three CD4 memory, two CD8 naive and one CD8 memory plate. Study conclusions and caveats: Larger richness was generally estimated for naive than memory subsets. Non-shared clonotypes had lower generation probabilities than clonotypes shared by all four sorted-subset donors.

Recent acute infections and vaccinations were absent in the healthy HIV-negative adult donors. Produced via immunoSEQ multiplex PCR; TCRdb's table is partial and in-frame only. In the table there are fewer than 3 million clones, roughly 92% of which are singletons. With respect to this clone: Its specificity is unknown.

CDR1 is MDHEN and CDR2 is SYDVKM in the germline V gene. There are 16 residues in the CDR3. The trim removed 3 bases at V and 2 bases at J, leaving 7 bases unmatched. The chain couples TRBV28 to TRBJ2-1; 7 positions agree with TRBD2. The origin of this receptor is a man between 18 and 29 years old in good health. Some clones in this sample may be carry-over from other donors' samples. The sequenced material came from naive CD4+ T cells from PBMCs. The subset is: CD45RA+ positively selected. The CDR3 DNA reads TGTGCCAGCAGTTTGCGTCGCGGGAGTCCCTACAATGAGCAGTTCTTC. Its protein is CASSLRRGSPYNEQFF.